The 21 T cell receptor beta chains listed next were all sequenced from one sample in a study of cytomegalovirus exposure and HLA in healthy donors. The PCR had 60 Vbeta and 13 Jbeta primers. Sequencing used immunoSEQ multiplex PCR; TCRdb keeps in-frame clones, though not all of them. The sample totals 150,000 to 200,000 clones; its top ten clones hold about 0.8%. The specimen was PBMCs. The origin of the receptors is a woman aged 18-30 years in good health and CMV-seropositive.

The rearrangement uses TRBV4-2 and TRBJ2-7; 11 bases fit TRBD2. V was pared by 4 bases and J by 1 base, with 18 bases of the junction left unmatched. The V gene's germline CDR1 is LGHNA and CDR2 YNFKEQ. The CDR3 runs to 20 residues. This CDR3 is CASSPSEYVAGGPRSYEQYF. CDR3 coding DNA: TGTGCCAGCAGCCCCTCAGAATACGTAGCGGGGGGGCCTCGGTCCTACGAGCAGTACTTC.

In DNA form, the CDR3 reads TGTGCCAGCAGCCATAGGGGACTGAACTATGGCTACACCTTC. This encodes CASSHRGLNYGYTF. The chain carries TRBV5-5 and TRBJ1-2; D is possibly TRBD1 (5 bases). The CDR3 is 14 residues long. Trimming left V 4 bases short and J 2 bases short, with 12 bases between. Germline assignment: CDR1 SGHKS and CDR2 YYEKEE (reference sequence). The variable domain in full, with the rest retrieved from reference TRBV5-5 and TRBJ1-2, is DAGVTQSPTHLIKTRGQQVTLRCSPISGHKSVSWYQQVLGQGPQFIFQYYEKEERGRGNFPDRFSARQFPNYSSELNVNALLLGDSALYLCASSHRGLNYGYTFGSGTRLTVV.

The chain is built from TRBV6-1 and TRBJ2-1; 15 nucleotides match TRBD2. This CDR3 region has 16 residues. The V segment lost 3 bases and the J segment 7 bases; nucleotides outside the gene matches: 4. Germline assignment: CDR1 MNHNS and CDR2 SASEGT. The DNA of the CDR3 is TGTGCCAGCAGTGAGCCGGGACTAGCGGGGGGTAATGAGCAGTTCTTC. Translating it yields CASSEPGLAGGNEQFF.

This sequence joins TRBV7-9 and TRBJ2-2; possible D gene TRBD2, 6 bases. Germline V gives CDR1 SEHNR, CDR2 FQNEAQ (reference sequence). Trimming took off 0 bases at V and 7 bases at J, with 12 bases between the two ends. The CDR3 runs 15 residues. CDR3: CASSLAGGRSGELFF. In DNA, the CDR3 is TGTGCCAGCAGCTTAGCGGGAGGCCGGAGCGGGGAGCTGTTTTTT. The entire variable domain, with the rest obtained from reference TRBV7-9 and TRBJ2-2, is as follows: DTGVSQNPRHKITKRGQNVTFRCDPISEHNRLYWYRQTLGQGPEFLTYFQNEAQLEKSRLLSDRFSAERPKGSFSTLEIQRTEQGDSAMYLCASSLAGGRSGELFFGEGSRLTVL.

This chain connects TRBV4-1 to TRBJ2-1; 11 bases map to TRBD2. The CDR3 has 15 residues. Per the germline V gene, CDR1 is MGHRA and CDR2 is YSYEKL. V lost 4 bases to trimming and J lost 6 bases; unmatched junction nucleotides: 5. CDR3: CASSLELAGANEQFF. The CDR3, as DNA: TGCGCCAGCAGCCTGGAACTAGCGGGAGCCAATGAGCAGTTCTTC.

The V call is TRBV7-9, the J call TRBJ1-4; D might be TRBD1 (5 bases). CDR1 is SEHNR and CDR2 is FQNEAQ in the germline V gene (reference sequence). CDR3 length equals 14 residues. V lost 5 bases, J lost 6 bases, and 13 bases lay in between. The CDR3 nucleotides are TGTGCCAGCAGCGTTGACAAAGGGGATGAAAAACTGTTTTTT. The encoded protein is CASSVDKGDEKLFF.

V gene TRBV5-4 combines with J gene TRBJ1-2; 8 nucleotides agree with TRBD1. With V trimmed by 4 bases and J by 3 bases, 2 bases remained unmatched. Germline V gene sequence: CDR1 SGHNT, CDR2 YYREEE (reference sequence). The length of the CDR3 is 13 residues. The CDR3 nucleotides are TGTGCCAGCAGCAAGACAGGGGACTATGGCTACACCTTC. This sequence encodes CASSKTGDYGYTF.

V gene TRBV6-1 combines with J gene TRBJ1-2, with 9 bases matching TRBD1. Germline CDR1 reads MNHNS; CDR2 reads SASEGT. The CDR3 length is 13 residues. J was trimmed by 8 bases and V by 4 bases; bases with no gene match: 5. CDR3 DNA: TGTGCCAGCAGTGTTACAGGGGGCGACGGCTACACCTTC. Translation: CASSVTGGDGYTF.

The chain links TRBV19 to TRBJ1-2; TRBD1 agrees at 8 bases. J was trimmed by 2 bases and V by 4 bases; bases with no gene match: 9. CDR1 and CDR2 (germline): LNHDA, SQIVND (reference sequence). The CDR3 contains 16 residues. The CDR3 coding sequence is TGTGCCAGTAGTACGCGACAGGGGTTGATAAACTATGGCTACACCTTC. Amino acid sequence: CASSTRQGLINYGYTF.

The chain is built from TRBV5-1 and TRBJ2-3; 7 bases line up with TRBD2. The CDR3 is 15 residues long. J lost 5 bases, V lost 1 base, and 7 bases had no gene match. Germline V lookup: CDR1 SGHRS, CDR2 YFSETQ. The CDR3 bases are TGCGCCAGCAGCTTGAGCGGGACTCGGGGAGATACGCAGTATTTT. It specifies CASSLSGTRGDTQYF.

CDR3 sequence reads: CASSPQAGGAYGYTF. CDR3 bases: TGCGCCAGCAGCCCCCAAGCAGGGGGCGCCTATGGCTACACCTTC. The chain has TRBV4-1 and TRBJ1-2; TRBD1 agrees at 8 bases. Germline V gives CDR1 MGHRA, CDR2 YSYEKL. The CDR3 is 15 residues long. Trimming cost V 4 bases and J 4 bases; bases outside gene matches: 8.

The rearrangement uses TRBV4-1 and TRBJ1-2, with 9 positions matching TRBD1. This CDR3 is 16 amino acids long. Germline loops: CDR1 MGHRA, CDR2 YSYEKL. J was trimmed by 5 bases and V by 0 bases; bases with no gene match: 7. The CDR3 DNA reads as TGCGCCAGCAGCCAAGAGGAGAACAGGGGGCTTTATGGCTACACCTTC. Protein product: CASSQEENRGLYGYTF.

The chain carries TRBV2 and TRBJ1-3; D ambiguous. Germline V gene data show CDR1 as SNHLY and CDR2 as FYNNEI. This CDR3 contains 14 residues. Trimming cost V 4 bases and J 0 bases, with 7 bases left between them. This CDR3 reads CASSVVDSGNTIYF. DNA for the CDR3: TGTGCCAGCAGTGTGGTAGACTCTGGAAACACCATATATTTT.

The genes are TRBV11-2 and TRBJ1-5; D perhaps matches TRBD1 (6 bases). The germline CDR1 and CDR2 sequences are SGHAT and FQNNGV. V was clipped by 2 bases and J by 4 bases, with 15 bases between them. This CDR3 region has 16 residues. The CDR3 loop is CASSLSAGTSNQPQHF. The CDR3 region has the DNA TGTGCCAGCAGCTTAAGCGCCGGGACATCTAATCAGCCCCAGCATTTT.

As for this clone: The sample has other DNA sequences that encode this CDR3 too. The chain's CDR3 is CASRETGQNEKLFF. The CDR3, as DNA: TGTGCCAGTAGGGAAACGGGACAGAACGAAAAACTGTTTTTT. V is TRBV2 and J is TRBJ1-4; TRBD1 aligns across 7 bases. Germline V gene data show CDR1 as SNHLY and CDR2 as FYNNEI. The CDR3 sequence is 14 residues long. The V gene end was trimmed by 9 bases and the J gene end by 8 bases; junction bases not matched to a gene: 12. The full variable domain, with the rest looked up from reference TRBV2 and TRBJ1-4, is EPEVTQTPSHQVTQMGQEVILRCVPISNHLYFYWYRQILGQKVEFLVSFYNNEISEKSEIFDDQFSVERPDGSNFTLKIRSTKLEDSAMYFCASRETGQNEKLFFGSGTQLSVL.

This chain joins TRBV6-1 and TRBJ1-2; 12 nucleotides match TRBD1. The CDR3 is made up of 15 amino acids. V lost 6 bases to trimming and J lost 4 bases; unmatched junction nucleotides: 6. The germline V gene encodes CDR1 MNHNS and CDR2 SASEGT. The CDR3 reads CASREGTGGSYGYTF. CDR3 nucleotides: TGTGCCAGCAGGGAGGGGACAGGGGGCAGCTATGGCTACACCTTC.

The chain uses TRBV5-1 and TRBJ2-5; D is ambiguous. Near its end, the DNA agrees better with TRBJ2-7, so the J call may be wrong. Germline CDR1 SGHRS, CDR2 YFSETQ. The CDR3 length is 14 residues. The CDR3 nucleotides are TGCGCCAGCAGCTTGGTGGTCAGAAACTACGAGCAGTACTTC. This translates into CASSLVVRNYEQYF.

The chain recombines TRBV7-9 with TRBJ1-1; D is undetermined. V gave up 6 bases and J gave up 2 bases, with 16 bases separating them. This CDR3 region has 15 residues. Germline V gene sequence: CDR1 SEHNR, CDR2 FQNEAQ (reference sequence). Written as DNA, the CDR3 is TGTGCCAGCAGTTTTGACACCGCAGCTAACACTGAAGCTTTCTTT. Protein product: CASSFDTAANTEAFF.

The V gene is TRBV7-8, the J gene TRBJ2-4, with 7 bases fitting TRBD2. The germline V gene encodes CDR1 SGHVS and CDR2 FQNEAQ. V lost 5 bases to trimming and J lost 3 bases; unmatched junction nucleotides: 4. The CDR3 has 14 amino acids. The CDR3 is CASSPSGIKNIQYF. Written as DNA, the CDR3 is TGTGCCAGCAGCCCAAGCGGGATCAAAAACATTCAGTACTTC.

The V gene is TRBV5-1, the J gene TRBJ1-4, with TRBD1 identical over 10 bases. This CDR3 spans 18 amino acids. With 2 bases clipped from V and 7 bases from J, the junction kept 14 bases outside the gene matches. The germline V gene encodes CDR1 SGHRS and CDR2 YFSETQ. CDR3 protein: CASSFSRTGGFVSEKLFF. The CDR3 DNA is TGCGCCAGCAGCTTCTCTCGGACAGGGGGTTTTGTCAGTGAAAAACTGTTTTTT.

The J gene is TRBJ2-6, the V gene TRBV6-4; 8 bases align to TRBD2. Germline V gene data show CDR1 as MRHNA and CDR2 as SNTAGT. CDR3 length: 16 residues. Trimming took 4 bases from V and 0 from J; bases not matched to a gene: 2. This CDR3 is CASSGTSSSGANVLTF. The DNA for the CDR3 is TGTGCCAGCAGTGGGACTAGCAGCTCTGGGGCCAACGTCCTGACTTTC.